This TCR beta chain was profiled in a study of vaccination effects on CD4 cells after COVID-19. Sequencing in the ViraFEST assay came after antigen-specific CD4+ T cells had been expanded with viral peptide pools, which were used to stimulate PBMC. Culture proceeded for approximately 10 days, and CD4+ T cells were then isolated. BNT162b2 vaccine or mRNA-1273 vaccine was given to participants in two doses. This clone was found a few times. Antigen unknown. TCRdb's copy holds only in-frame clones and misses some; the assay was immunoSEQ multiplex PCR. The sample consists of more than 60,000 clones, over 70% of them appearing once. Germline V gene sequence: CDR1 SGHRS, CDR2 YFSETQ. The V and J ends lost 4 bases and 5 bases, in that order; junction bases with no gene match: 9. The CDR3 spans 16 residues.

V is TRBV5-1 and J is TRBJ2-2, with 9 bases lining up with TRBD2. The material sequenced was CD4+ T cells from PBMCs cultured with HCoV-229E spike peptides, taken after COVID-19 vaccination. This TCR came from a human donor who received a COVID-19 vaccine. CDR3 sequence (DNA): TGCGCCAGCAGCCCACCCGGGACTAGCTTTACCGGGGAGCTGTTTTTT. It codes for CASSPPGTSFTGELFF.